The clone carrying this T cell receptor beta chain was counted between two and nine times. The method was immunoSEQ multiplex PCR; TCRdb's version includes in-frame clones alone and lacks a portion of them. The sample comprises around 49,000 clones, more than 75% of which are singletons, and roughly an eighth rests with the top ten. The time point denotes: peripheral blood 6 weeks after treatment start. Disease in patients was locally advanced or metastatic urothelial carcinoma. There are 14 residues in the CDR3. In germline, CDR1 is SGHVS, CDR2 FQNEAQ. J lost 8 bases, V lost 1 base, and 6 bases had no gene match. This specimen belongs to a study of PD-L1 blockade in urothelial cancer.

The V call is TRBV7-8, the J call TRBJ1-1, with TRBD1 matching over 8 bases. The sample was PBMCs, taken around atezolizumab (anti-PD-L1) treatment. The TCR was taken from a man aged 55 to 69 with urothelial cancer. CDR3 protein: CASSLGGTGGEAFF. The CDR3 nucleotides read TGTGCCAGCAGCTTAGGAGGGACAGGCGGGGAAGCTTTCTTT.